This TCR beta chain was recorded in a study of cytomegalovirus exposure and HLA in healthy donors. Findings of the study overall: The authors later found HLA-associated TCR beta chains more clonally expanded than equally common others.

A word on this clone: No antigen is known for it.

A multiplex PCR was run with 60 Vbeta primers and 13 Jbeta primers. This table comes from immunoSEQ multiplex PCR, and its TCRdb copy is limited to in-frame clones, with some not included. The data show around 41,000 clones, roughly half seen once. The CDR3 contains 15 residues. Losses at the gene ends were 4 bases for V and 0 bases for J; bases not matched to a gene: 6. The germline V gene encodes CDR1 SGHRS and CDR2 YFSETQ. This TCR was recovered from a man aged 60-69 years in good health and CMV-seronegative. Sequenced material: PBMCs. This rearrangement joins TRBV5-1 to TRBJ2-7, with TRBD2 identical over 8 bases. The CDR3: CASSLLAVSSYEQYF. The DNA for the CDR3 is TGCGCCAGCAGCCTACTAGCGGTCTCCTCCTACGAGCAGTACTTC.